The rows below give T cell receptor beta chains drawn from one sample of a study of cytomegalovirus exposure and HLA in healthy donors. Sequenced by immunoSEQ multiplex PCR; TCRdb stores in-frame clones only, minus some. The sample has some 98,000 clones, approximately 77% seen once. Sequenced input: PBMCs. The receptors derive from a female donor in good health and CMV-seronegative. CDR3s include the opening cysteine and the closing phenylalanine or tryptophan. The D gene is left open where the match is weak. Size is stated for part of the rows, as once, few or many counts, or as a class when the clone is expanded.

J: TRBJ2-3; length: 15; size: NA; D: NA; V: TRBV19; DNA: TGTGCCAGTAGTCCTGGACTTCTACACACAGATACGCAGTATTTT; CDR3: CASSPGLLHTDTQYF
J: TRBJ2-1; length: 15; size: few; D: NA; V: TRBV27; DNA: TGTGCCAGCAGTTTATTCCGGGAGTTGTACAATGAGCAGTTCTTC; CDR3: CASSLFRELYNEQFF
J: TRBJ1-2; length: 12; size: NA; D: TRBD1; V: TRBV7-3; DNA: TGTGCCAGCAGCCAGGGACAGGGAGGCTACACCTTC; CDR3: CASSQGQGGYTF
J: TRBJ1-1; length: 21; size: NA; D: NA; V: TRBV21-1; DNA: TGTGCCAGCAGCACCCCCCCCTCGGTCGAGAACAGGGGTACAAGGAACACTGAAGCTTTCTTT; CDR3: CASSTPPSVENRGTRNTEAFF
J: TRBJ2-3; length: 15; size: NA; D: TRBD2; V: TRBV5-1; DNA: TGCGCCAGCAGCTTGACGGCGGGAGGGGCAGATACGCAGTATTTT; CDR3: CASSLTAGGADTQYF
J: TRBJ2-3; length: 16; size: NA; D: TRBD1; V: TRBV7-3; DNA: TGTGCCAGCAGCTCCTCCGGACAGGGGAGCACAGATACGCAGTATTTT; CDR3: CASSSSGQGSTDTQYF
J: TRBJ2-7; length: 16; size: NA; D: TRBD2; V: TRBV18; DNA: TGTGCCAGCTCACCACTGAGACTAGCGGGAGCGGGGGAGCAGTACTTC; CDR3: CASSPLRLAGAGEQYF
J: TRBJ1-2; length: 14; size: NA; D: NA; V: TRBV14; DNA: TGTGCCAGCAGCCAAGACCAGGGGTGGTATGGCTACACCTTC; CDR3: CASSQDQGWYGYTF
J: TRBJ2-1; length: 15; size: few; D: TRBD2; V: TRBV12-5; DNA: TGTGCTAGTCGGGGGGGGGCAGGTCTTTACAATGAGCAGTTCTTC; CDR3: CASRGGAGLYNEQFF
J: TRBJ2-2; length: 15; size: NA; D: NA; V: TRBV5-1; DNA: TGCGCCAGCAGCTTTCGACAGGAGAACACCGGGGAGCTGTTTTTT; CDR3: CASSFRQENTGELFF
J: TRBJ2-7; length: 14; size: NA; D: TRBD2; V: TRBV4-1; DNA: TGCGCCAGCAGCCAAGTAGCGGGGGCCTACGAGCAGTACTTC; CDR3: CASSQVAGAYEQYF
J: TRBJ1-5; length: 14; size: NA; D: NA; V: TRBV5-6; DNA: TGTGCCAGCAGCCTCTCTGCGAGGCTCCCGCCCCAGCATTTT; CDR3: CASSLSARLPPQHF
J: TRBJ1-2; length: 12; size: few; D: NA; V: TRBV11-3; DNA: TGTGCCAGCAGCTTAGGGGGGGATGGCTACACCTTC; CDR3: CASSLGGDGYTF
J: TRBJ1-6; length: 15; size: NA; D: NA; V: TRBV28; DNA: TGTGCCAGCAGTGGCGACAGGCGCTATAATTCACCCCTCCACTTT; CDR3: CASSGDRRYNSPLHF
J: TRBJ1-5; length: 16; size: NA; D: NA; V: TRBV5-4; DNA: TGTGCCAGCAGCCAAGAAGGGCGGGCAGGGGCCCAGCCCCAGCATTTT; CDR3: CASSQEGRAGAQPQHF
J: TRBJ2-3; length: 15; size: once; D: NA; V: TRBV6-1; DNA: TGTGCCAGCAGTGATTGGGGGGGGGCAGGCGATACGCAGTATTTT; CDR3: CASSDWGGAGDTQYF
J: TRBJ1-4; length: 16; size: NA; D: NA; V: TRBV6-1; DNA: TGTGCCAGCAGTGACAGGGGATGGGGAACTAATGAAAAACTGTTTTTT; CDR3: CASSDRGWGTNEKLFF
J: TRBJ2-2; length: 13; size: NA; D: NA; V: TRBV29-1; DNA: TGCAGCGTTGCCAGTCCGAACACCGGGGAGCTGTTTTTT; CDR3: CSVASPNTGELFF